The source of this T cell receptor beta chain is a study of blood T cell repertoires in COVID-19 (dated by TCRdb to 2018 to 2021). Study-level background: Samples covering the acute and convalescent phases of COVID-19 were provided by collaborators in the United States, Italy and Spain. The material from the prospective study consisted of cDNA or gDNA derived from T cells, B-cell-depleted T cells, or PBMCs. Subjects who had been exposed to COVID-19, were actively infected with it, or had recovered from it provided the deeply sampled blood TCRbeta repertoires that made up the dataset. A freely available public database, intended as a resource for researchers studying the immune response to SARS-CoV-2, is where the repertoires were released. Samples came from the ongoing ImmuneRACE study (first 160 participants) plus 1,254 subjects from 6 global collaborators. Nearly every sample came with metadata listing a de-identified subject ID, COVID-19 status, age in years and sex. HLA class I and class II types, where available, came from metadata supplied by the sample provider rather than from assay-based typing. Study-level results and caveats: The amount of clinical and demographic metadata varied by source and participant and was provided uncurated.

Participants in the prospective study were enrolled through a virtual design, were aged roughly 18 to 90 years, and lived in roughly 24 United States geographic areas. To assign participants to cohorts, the prospective study relied on clinical history that participants themselves reported in a screening survey and a study questionnaire. ImmuneRACE Cohort 3 recovered participants were defined by two consecutive negative NP/OP PCR tests, healthcare professional clearance, or symptom resolution. Each participant in the prospective study had whole blood, serum and a nasopharyngeal or oropharyngeal swab collected by mobile phlebotomists. Additional blood draws and questionnaires over a 2-month period could optionally be provided by prospective study participants. Before DNA extraction, prospective study blood samples were shipped either frozen or at room temperature. TCRbeta CDR3 regions were amplified from genomic DNA using the immunoSEQ Assay, a bias-controlled multiplex PCR. Per the source publication's procedure: Nucleated cell counts per sample were estimated from amplification of reference gene primers within the assay. To quantify the absolute abundance of each unique TCRbeta CDR3 rearrangement, sequence reads were collapsed and filtered. For each sample, productive Simpson clonality was calculated as the square root of Simpson's diversity index across productive rearrangements. TCRdb took over this immuneACCESS table, retaining in-frame rearrangements with V and J assigned. Such tables are incomplete; in checked studies, under half of the missing clones stem from an unresolved V gene, and the remainder is unexplained. V, J and clone size were drawn from that table, and D and trimming were deduced from the DNA. This sample is represented by about 300,000 clones; 86% of them were singletons. The ten largest clones capture over 2% of the sample.

As concerns this clone: Its antigen target is currently unknown. The record has no base qualities; no much larger clone is one base away.

The V and J ends are trimmed by 4 bases and 5 bases, leaving 18 bases between them. From its cysteine to its phenylalanine, the CDR3 spans 15 amino acids. Just the 45-base CDR3 DNA is kept, in frame starting at base 1. From a lookup of the germline V gene (reference sequence), CDR1 and CDR2 are SGHNT and YYREEE. The sequencing sample was made of PBMCs or T cells enriched from blood (not recorded which). The sequence links TRBV5-4 to TRBJ1-1, and possibly TRBD1, on 6 matching bases. This TCR came from a woman under 30 who had recovered from COVID-19. The CDR3 has the sequence CASSTDTGWRTEAFF. The DNA sequence is given as TGTGCCAGCAGCACTGATACAGGGTGGAGAACTGAAGCTTTCTTT. Where the CDR3 stops, the reference TRBV5-4 and TRBJ1-1 genes take over; the full variable domain is ETGVTQSPTHLIKTRGQQVTLRCSSQSGHNTVSWYQQALGQGPQFIFQYYREEENGRGNFPPRFSGLQFPNYSSELNVNALELDDSALYLCASSTDTGWRTEAFFGQGTRLTVV.